Shown below are 10 T cell receptor beta chains from a single sample sequenced in a study of blood T cell repertoires in COVID-19. The method was immunoSEQ multiplex PCR; TCRdb's version includes in-frame clones alone and lacks a portion of them. The sample has about 53,000 clones; approximately 80% are singletons. The source material was peripheral blood. Every receptor here comes from a man in his 70s with active or convalescent COVID-19.

This chain connects TRBV5-4 to TRBJ2-1; 12 bases line up with TRBD2. CDR1 is SGHNT and CDR2 is YYREEE in the germline V gene (reference sequence). With 2 bases clipped from V and 7 bases from J, the junction kept 4 bases outside the gene matches. The CDR3 loop spans 15 amino acids. CDR3 sequence reads: CASSFWTSGKNEQFF. In DNA, the CDR3 is TGTGCCAGCAGCTTCTGGACTAGCGGGAAAAATGAGCAGTTCTTC.

V and J are TRBV28 and TRBJ2-1, with 9 bases fitting TRBD1. The CDR3 spans 14 residues. Trimming removed 6 bases from V and 8 bases from J; junction bases left unmatched: 8. Germline values: CDR1 MDHEN, CDR2 SYDVKM. The CDR3 protein is CASRGDRVGHEQFF. CDR3 nucleotide sequence: TGTGCCAGCAGGGGGGACAGGGTAGGCCATGAGCAGTTCTTC.

This clone was recorded only once. This chain links TRBV14 with TRBJ2-7, with D uncertain. Trimming left V 4 bases short and J 10 bases short, with 14 bases between. CDR3 length: 12 amino acids. CDR1 and CDR2 (germline): SGHDN, FVKESK. Here the CDR3 DNA reads TGTGCCAGCAGCCCACTCACCGGTCGACAGTACTTC. It encodes CASSPLTGRQYF.

The chain uses TRBV4-3 and TRBJ2-4, with 11 bases fitting TRBD2. Germline assignment: CDR1 LGHNA and CDR2 YSLEER. With V trimmed by 5 bases and J by 7 bases, 4 bases remained unmatched. The CDR3 is 14 amino acids. CDR3 protein: CASSSLAGGNIQYF. The CDR3 nucleotides read TGCGCCAGCAGCTCGCTAGCGGGGGGTAACATTCAGTACTTC.

This clone came up once. The chain joins TRBV18 to TRBJ2-7; D perhaps matches TRBD1 (5 bases). V lost 0 bases, J lost 3 bases, and 9 bases lay in between. This CDR3 contains 14 residues. Germline V CDR1 and CDR2: KGHSH, LQKENI. CDR3 nucleotides: TGTGCCAGCTCACCACCGGGGCAGTACTACGAGCAGTACTTC. This codes for CASSPPGQYYEQYF.

In the case of this clone: Mismatch with germline at one junction end may stem from a read error. V is TRBV5-5 and J is TRBJ2-7; 8 bases map to TRBD2. CDR1 and CDR2 (germline): SGHKS, YYEKEE (reference sequence). This CDR3 contains 16 residues. DNA of the CDR3: TGTGCCCGCAGCTTGGCCGATCCGGGGGGGCAGTACGAGCAGTACTTC. Amino acids: CARSLADPGGQYEQYF.

This clone turned up a few times. The V gene is TRBV7-2, the J gene TRBJ1-1, with D unclear. Germline CDR1 and CDR2: SGHTA and FQGNSA. V was cut by 9 bases and J by 0 bases, with 8 bases left in between. There are 12 residues in the CDR3. The CDR3 coding sequence is TGTGCCAGTGGTTGGCTGAACACTGAAGCTTTCTTT. Translating it yields CASGWLNTEAFF.

The rearrangement uses TRBV6-1 and TRBJ1-2; D not certain. The CDR3 has 14 amino acids. CDR1 and CDR2 (germline): MNHNS, SASEGT. The ends were cut back, 3 bases at V and 3 bases at J, with 11 bases in the middle. The CDR3 loop is CASSDRLSDYGYTF. Written as DNA, the CDR3 is TGTGCCAGCAGTGATCGACTCAGCGACTATGGCTACACCTTC.

This clone was counted a few times. The rearrangement uses TRBV6-6 and TRBJ2-3, with TRBD1 matching over 10 bases. With 6 bases clipped from V and 5 bases from J, the junction kept 5 bases outside the gene matches. Germline lookup yields CDR1 MNHNY and CDR2 SVGAGI (reference sequence). The CDR3 has 14 residues. The CDR3, as DNA: TGTGCCAGCAGCCGACAGGGGGCAGGAGATACGCAGTATTTT. The encoded protein is CASSRQGAGDTQYF.

This clone occurred once. This rearrangement joins TRBV7-3 to TRBJ1-1; D is perhaps TRBD1 (5 bases). Germline V lookup: CDR1 SGHTA, CDR2 FQGTGA. The CDR3 length is 14 residues. V was clipped by 1 base and J by 2 bases, with 8 bases between them. This CDR3 is CASSLSQGNTEAFF. CDR3 DNA: TGTGCCAGCAGCTTAAGTCAGGGTAACACTGAAGCTTTCTTT.